The source of this TCR beta chain is a study of radiation and T cells in renal cell carcinoma (dated by TCRdb to the early 2020s). About the full investigation: The samples were obtained from a clinical trial, where primary renal cell carcinomas were treated with 15 Gy stereotactic body radiation therapy and then removed by nephrectomy 4 weeks afterward. A total of 50 to 60 samples underwent TCR beta sequencing, made up of approximately 26 tumors and about 27 peripheral blood samples. A total of about 3.8 million unique CDR3 nucleotide sequences, encoding around 2.7 million unique CDR3 amino acid sequences, were found across all 50 or so samples. What the work shows at the level of the full study, not this receptor alone: Because pretreatment tumor biopsies were not available, the study could not determine whether clonotypes were already present within the tumor at baseline. Effects of radiation dose or scheduling on the TCR repertoire could not be addressed with the single-armed trial design. In blood, the top tumor clonotypes increased from baseline to 2 weeks after radiation and then shrank by 4 weeks, which suggests a temporary expansion of tumor-resident clones. Tracking of blood repertoire dynamics stopped at roughly four weeks after treatment, with no follow-up past that point.

A note on this clone: Its binding antigen is unknown. No quality values exist for individual bases; no much larger clone is one base distant.

The label giving this sample's time point can be read as: blood 2 weeks post-SBRT. The meaning of the sample's treatment or condition label: 15 Gy SBRT to primary tumor, nephrectomy 4 weeks later. Serial peripheral blood from radiation-treated patients was sampled at baseline, 2 weeks and 4 weeks after SBRT to track tumor-enriched clonotypes. Every patient's renal cell carcinoma showed clear cell pathology. Genomic DNA for TCR sequencing was prepared using the QIAamp DNA Blood Mini Kit (Qiagen). The analyses included only samples that passed all quality control checks. TCR beta libraries were generated from genomic DNA with the immunoSEQ kit, following the manufacturer's recommendations. To prepare libraries, a first multiplex PCR with proprietary primers was run, followed by a second PCR that added unique barcodes, and a bead cleanup was done after each round. A positive control reaction and a negative control reaction, both provided in the kit, were run with every batch of samples. The final libraries underwent checking on an Agilent 4200 TapeStation D1000 ScreenTape, volumetric pooling, and quantification by qPCR. Sequencing was performed on an Illumina NextSeq500 using a MidOutput 150-cycle cartridge, with 156 Read1 cycles, 15 Index1 cycles, and the kit custom primers. The pooled library was loaded at approximately 1 pM with a roughly 22% PhiX control spike-in. The source study handled its data this way. The vendor-processed data were analyzed in R, and a clonotype was defined as all T cells that share the same CDR3 nucleotide sequence. In the clone abundance analyses, frequencies in each sample were normalized to that sample's 10,000 most abundant clones. Before analysis, public T cell clones were removed, and these numbered fewer than six per sample on average. A difference in abundance of at least 32-fold between compartments was used to define tumor-enriched and baseline blood-enriched clonotypes. A beta-binomial differential abundance model was used to identify clonotypes that were expanded or contracted between blood time points. Tumor-blood repertoire similarity was measured with the Baroni-Urbani and Buser coefficient, and group comparisons used two-tailed Wilcoxon tests in R. Entries here come from immuneACCESS through TCRdb and include only in-frame sequences with V and J called. Some clones fail to appear in such tables; in the studies checked, an unresolved V gene covers under half of the shortfall, and the cause of the remainder is unknown. That table supplies the V and J calls and clone size; D and trimming were determined from the DNA. The sample has some 75,000 clones on record, 82% of them singletons. Nearly 6% of the sample is held by the ten biggest clonotypes.

Sample: blood, taken from a patient whose treatment included radiotherapy and nephrectomy. This sequence originates from a man aged 55 to 70 with renal cell carcinoma.

The DNA is as follows: TGCGCCAGCAGTGTGGCCCCCCTATGGGATACGCAGTATTTT. It is translated as CASSVAPLWDTQYF. The V gene is TRBV10-1 and the J gene is TRBJ2-3, with the D gene too uncertain to name. CDR1 WNHNN and CDR2 SYGVQD are derived from the germline V gene (reference sequence). V is cut by 4 bases and J by 6 bases, and the space between the germline ends is 14 bases. From the cysteine through the phenylalanine, the CDR3 covers 14 amino acids. The only DNA kept is the CDR3, 42 bases in frame from the first base.